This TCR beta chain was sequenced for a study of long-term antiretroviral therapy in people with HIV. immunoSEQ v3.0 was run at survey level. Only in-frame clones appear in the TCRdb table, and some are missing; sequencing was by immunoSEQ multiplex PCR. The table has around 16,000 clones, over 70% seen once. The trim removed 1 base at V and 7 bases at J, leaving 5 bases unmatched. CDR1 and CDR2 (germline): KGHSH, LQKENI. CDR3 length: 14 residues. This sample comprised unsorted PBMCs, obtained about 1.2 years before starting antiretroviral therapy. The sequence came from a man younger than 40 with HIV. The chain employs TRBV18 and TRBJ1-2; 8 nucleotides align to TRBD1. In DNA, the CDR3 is TGTGCCAGCTCACCACAGACAGGGGCGGGTGGCTACACCTTC. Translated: CASSPQTGAGGYTF.